One and the same sample provided the 4 T cell receptor beta chains below, sequenced in a study of blood T cell repertoires in COVID-19 (dated by TCRdb to 2018 to 2020). The library relied on the immunoSEQ multiplex PCR assay. What TCRdb holds here is the immuneACCESS table cut down to in-frame rearrangements. Part of the clones is not present; checked against another copy, under half of the missing clones reflect an unresolved V gene, and the others are unexplained. This sample is represented by around 250,000 clones; more than 75% of them were singletons. The ten top clones hold about 16% of the sample. Sequences were obtained from PBMCs or T cells enriched from blood (not recorded which). These receptor sequences come from a man aged 18 to 29 who had recovered from COVID-19.

This chain uses TRBV25-1 with TRBJ1-6; no clear D. V was pared by 8 bases and J by 3 bases, with 5 bases between. Germline CDR1 and CDR2: MGHDK and SYGVNS. This CDR3 has 12 residues. The CDR3 loop is CASRDYNSPLHF. CDR3 in DNA: TGTGCCAGCCGGGACTATAATTCACCCCTCCACTTT.

The CDR3 DNA reads as TGTGCCAGTCAGGGGGACTACAATGAGCAGTTCTTC. Translated: CASQGDYNEQFF. V usage is TRBV12-3 or TRBV12-4 and J usage is TRBJ2-1, with 7 bases fitting TRBD1. This CDR3 spans 12 amino acids. Germline trimming cut 9 bases from V and 3 bases from J; bases unmatched to any gene: 2.

The J gene is TRBJ1-5, the V gene TRBV19, with 10 bases lining up with TRBD1. Germline CDR1 LNHDA, CDR2 SQIVND (reference sequence). The CDR3 contains 14 residues. J lost 5 bases, V lost 5 bases, and 3 bases had no gene match. This chain's CDR3 is CASSGQGEHQPQHF. CDR3 bases: TGTGCCAGTAGTGGACAGGGGGAGCATCAGCCCCAGCATTTT.

This clone was counted a few times. V is TRBV6-5 and J is TRBJ2-5, with 7 positions matching TRBD1. Per germline, CDR1 MNHEY and CDR2 SVGAGI. The V segment lost 4 bases and the J segment 2 bases; nucleotides outside the gene matches: 7. There are 15 residues in the CDR3. The CDR3 is CASSSGDSNQETQYF. In DNA form, the CDR3 reads TGTGCCAGCAGTTCCGGGGACAGCAATCAAGAGACCCAGTACTTC.